The 17 T cell receptor beta chains listed next were all sequenced from one sample in a study of T cell repertoires in cytomegalovirus infection. Their cognate antigens are unknown. MiXCR, run by TCRdb on the reads, gives a single entry per CDR3 protein. The data contain about 220,000 distinct CDR3 sequences, approximately 38% of them seen just once; the ten biggest clones take up more than 50%. The input for sequencing was CD8+ T cells from cultured PBMCs, taken from culture after CMV antigen stimulation. The receptor source for this set is a human donor in good health (CMV status not recorded). Some clones in this sample may be carry-over from other donors' samples.

This clonotype appeared many times. This sequence joins TRBV5-1 and TRBJ2-7; 8 nucleotides match TRBD2. The CDR3 consists of 15 residues. The junction had 8 bases not matched to a gene; V was cut back by 2 bases and J by 4 bases. Germline lookup yields CDR1 SGHRS and CDR2 YFSETQ. CDR3 bases: TGCGCCAGCAGCTTAGGAAGCGGGGGAGTTTACGAGCAGTACTTC. Translated: CASSLGSGGVYEQYF.

The chain couples TRBV13 to TRBJ1-3; D perhaps matches TRBD1 (5 bases). The CDR3 contains 13 residues. The germline V gene has CDR1 PRHDT and CDR2 FYEKMQ (reference sequence). V shed 5 bases and J shed 8 bases, with 13 bases lying between them. The CDR3 DNA is TGTGCCAGCAGCCCCAAGAGGGGTTACACCATATATTTT. This encodes CASSPKRGYTIYF.

The V call is TRBV28, the J call TRBJ2-1; the D gene is possibly TRBD1 (5 bases). Germline V gene lookup returns CDR1 MDHEN and CDR2 SYDVKM. Trimming took off 5 bases at V and 5 bases at J, with 16 bases between the two ends. This CDR3 spans 15 amino acids. The DNA for the CDR3 is TGTGCCAGCAGTCCAGACTCGTTAGGGGACAATGAGCAGTTCTTC. This codes for CASSPDSLGDNEQFF. Full variable domain (remainder filled in from reference TRBV28 and TRBJ2-1): DVKVTQSSRYLVKRTGEKVFLECVQDMDHENMFWYRQDPGLGLRLIYFSYDVKMKEKGDIPEGYSVSREKKERFSLILESASTNQTSMYLCASSPDSLGDNEQFFGPGTRLTVL.

This sequence joins TRBV11-2 and TRBJ2-3; D is undetermined. V dropped 1 base and J dropped 6 bases, with 11 bases sitting between them. Germline V CDR1 and CDR2: SGHAT, FQNNGV. The CDR3 sequence is 14 residues long. CDR3 in amino acids: CASSLVGLTDTQYF. The CDR3 coding sequence is TGTGCCAGCAGCTTAGTGGGTCTGACGGATACGCAGTATTTT.

The rearrangement joins TRBV5-6 to TRBJ1-5; D is unresolved. Trimming took off 3 bases at V and 7 bases at J, with 14 bases between the two ends. CDR3 size: 14 residues. Germline CDR1 and CDR2: SGHDT and YYEEEE. This CDR3 is CASSSGNRRQPQHF. In DNA, the CDR3 is TGTGCCAGCAGCTCAGGAAACAGAAGGCAGCCCCAGCATTTT.

This chain joins TRBV2 and TRBJ2-1, with D tentatively TRBD2 (6 bases). The germline V and J ends were trimmed by 8 bases and 2 bases, with 16 bases remaining between them. Germline CDR1 SNHLY, CDR2 FYNNEI. The CDR3 sequence is 15 residues long. CDR3 nucleotides: TGTGCCAGCGATGCGGGGTGGGGAGCCTACAATGAGCAGTTCTTC. This sequence encodes CASDAGWGAYNEQFF. Full variable domain (outside the CDR3, taken from reference TRBV2 and TRBJ2-1): EPEVTQTPSHQVTQMGQEVILRCVPISNHLYFYWYRQILGQKVEFLVSFYNNEISEKSEIFDDQFSVERPDGSNFTLKIRSTKLEDSAMYFCASDAGWGAYNEQFFGPGTRLTVL.

In this sample, this clonotype turned up a few times. The chain employs TRBV7-4 and TRBJ2-1; D remains ambiguous. Per the germline V gene, CDR1 is SGHVT and CDR2 is SQSDAQ. This CDR3 region has 15 residues. Trimming pared 4 bases from V and 7 bases from J, leaving 17 bases between. This chain's CDR3 is CASSWVGRFENEQFF. CDR3 DNA: TGTGCCAGCAGCTGGGTGGGCAGGTTTGAAAATGAGCAGTTCTTC.

This sequence joins TRBV28 and TRBJ2-2; D may be TRBD1 (5 bases). Germline assignment: CDR1 MDHEN and CDR2 SYDVKM. The CDR3 is 13 residues long. Trimming removed 3 bases at V and 8 bases at J, with 10 bases between. CDR3 in amino acids: CASSFDSSGELFF. The CDR3 bases are TGTGCCAGCAGTTTCGACAGTTCTGGGGAGCTGTTTTTT.

This clonotype has just a few counts. The CDR3 here is CASSPDRGPNNEQFF. CDR3 coding DNA: TGTGCCAGCAGCCCGGACAGGGGTCCGAACAATGAGCAGTTCTTC. The chain joins TRBV7-8 to TRBJ2-1; TRBD1 matches at 9 bases. CDR3 size: 15 residues. Germline lookup yields CDR1 SGHVS and CDR2 FQNEAQ. V lost 5 bases, J lost 5 bases, and 7 bases stayed unmatched.

As to this clonotype: No conserved phenylalanine or tryptophan ends this CDR3, so it is likely a read error. The DNA is omitted, as the CDR3 cannot be located on it reliably, and the CDR3 follows TCRdb's listing. The chain has TRBV12-3 or TRBV12-4 and TRBJ2-5; no check of the table's D call, TRBD1, against the DNA was made. Inclusive of both ends, the CDR3 amounts to 14 amino acids. CDR3 amino acids: CAGSLRQGRETKYL.

The rearrangement links TRBV7-8 to TRBJ2-1, with TRBD1 as a possible D gene (5 bases). The CDR3 consists of 15 residues. Trimming took 1 base from V and 8 from J, leaving 15 bases between them. Per the germline V gene, CDR1 is SGHVS and CDR2 is FQNEAQ. The CDR3, as DNA: TGTGCCAGCAGCTTAGAAGGACACCGAGTAGATGAGCAGTTCTTC. Residues: CASSLEGHRVDEQFF.

The sample holds a few counts of this clonotype. The CDR3 loop is CASSPRTGRNQPQHF. Here the CDR3 DNA reads TGTGCCAGCAGTCCTAGGACAGGGCGCAATCAGCCCCAGCATTTT. This chain links TRBV28 with TRBJ1-5; 8 bases align to TRBD1. The junction had 5 bases not matched to a gene; V was cut back by 5 bases and J by 2 bases. This CDR3 region has 15 residues. Looked up from germline, CDR1 is MDHEN and CDR2 is SYDVKM.

The rearrangement joins TRBV20-1 to TRBJ1-5, with D tentatively TRBD1 (5 bases). Germline V gives CDR1 DFQATT, CDR2 SNEGSKA (reference sequence). The ends were cut back, 6 bases at V and 4 bases at J, with 19 bases in the middle. This CDR3 has 15 amino acids. CDR3 amino acids: CSAIVGGWGNQPQHF. Written as DNA, the CDR3 is TGCAGTGCCATAGTTGGGGGTTGGGGGAATCAGCCCCAGCATTTT.

This clonotype was detected only a few times. The chain has TRBV7-6 and TRBJ2-7; D could derive from TRBD1 or TRBD2 (6 bases each). The germline V gene has CDR1 SGHVS and CDR2 FNYEAQ. Trimming cost V 5 bases and J 4 bases, with 27 bases left between them. The CDR3 is made up of 18 amino acids. The CDR3 here is CASSPKGRGPGAAYEQYF. The CDR3 region has the DNA TGTGCCAGCAGCCCTAAAGGTCGGGGGCCGGGCGCGGCGTACGAGCAGTACTTC.

This clonotype was found once. The chain couples TRBV6-8 to TRBJ2-1, with 13 bases identical to TRBD2. V lost 0 bases and J lost 0; bases outside the gene matches: 5. The CDR3 is made up of 19 amino acids. Per germline, CDR1 MNHGY and CDR2 SAAAGT. In nucleotides, the CDR3 is TGTGCCAGCAGTTACTCGAAACTAGCGGGGGGGAGCTCCTACAATGAGCAGTTCTTC. It is translated as CASSYSKLAGGSSYNEQFF.

This clonotype was picked up many times. The J gene is TRBJ1-5, the V gene TRBV7-8, with TRBD1 identical over 9 bases. The CDR3 length is 17 residues. V shed 5 bases and J 0 bases; nucleotides not matched to a gene: 8. The V gene's germline CDR1 is SGHVS and CDR2 FQNEAQ. The CDR3 nucleotides read TGTGCCAGCAGCCACACAGGGGGCCCTTATAGCAATCAGCCCCAGCATTTT. Amino acid sequence: CASSHTGGPYSNQPQHF.

The sample holds one count of this clonotype. The J gene is TRBJ1-1, the V gene TRBV9; TRBD1 is a possible D gene (6 bases). The CDR3 has 14 residues. Germline CDR1 is SGDLS and CDR2 is YYNGEE. V lost 4 bases to trimming and J lost 8 bases, with 18 bases between them. CDR3 region: CASSPLPPTGEAFF. As DNA, the CDR3 is TGTGCCAGCAGCCCTTTACCCCCCACAGGGGAAGCTTTCTTT. Full variable domain (missing parts from reference TRBV9 and TRBJ1-1): DSGVTQTPKHLITATGQRVTLRCSPRSGDLSVYWYQQSLDQGLQFLIQYYNGEERAKGNILERFSAQQFPDLHSELNLSSLELGDSALYFCASSPLPPTGEAFFGQGTRLTVV.